This TCR beta chain emerged from a study of cytomegalovirus exposure and HLA in healthy donors. Turning to the study itself: It was reported in a later analysis that the approximately 110 validation repertoires used the same platform as the roughly 700 first-cohort repertoires.

Germline V gives CDR1 MNHEY, CDR2 SVGAGI. Deletions cut 4 bases from V and 0 bases from J, with 13 bases between. The CDR3 totals 15 residues. Method: immunoSEQ multiplex PCR; TCRdb's copy keeps in-frame clones and lacks some. The table includes around 150,000 clones, about 86% detected once. Worth noting for this clone: The antigen is undetermined.

Findings and caveats of the study: TCR clusters originating in the first cohort tended to co-occur in the approximately 120 validation repertoires, according to a later analysis. Confirmation was obtained in vitro that a few CMV-associated chains are specific for CMV antigens. There were around 160 TCR beta chains listed as cytomegalovirus-associated.

This chain uses TRBV6-5 with TRBJ2-7; maybe TRBD1 (6 bases). This TCR derives from a woman aged 18-35 years in good health and CMV-seronegative. The sequenced material came from PBMCs. The CDR3 loop reads CASSSSETGSYEQYF. The CDR3 DNA is TGTGCCAGCAGTTCCTCCGAGACAGGCTCCTACGAGCAGTACTTC.